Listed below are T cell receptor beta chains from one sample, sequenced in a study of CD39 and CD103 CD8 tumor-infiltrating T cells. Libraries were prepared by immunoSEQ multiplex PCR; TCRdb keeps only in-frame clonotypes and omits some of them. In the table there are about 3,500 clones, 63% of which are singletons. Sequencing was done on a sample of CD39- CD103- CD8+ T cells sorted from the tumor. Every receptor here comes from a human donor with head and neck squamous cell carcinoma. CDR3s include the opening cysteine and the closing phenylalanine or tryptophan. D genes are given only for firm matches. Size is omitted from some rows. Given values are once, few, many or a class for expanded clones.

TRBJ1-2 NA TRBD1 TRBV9 CASSVGEETGKNYGYTF TGTGCCAGCAGCGTAGGGGAGGAGACAGGGAAGAACTATGGCTACACCTTC
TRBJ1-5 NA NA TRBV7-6 CASSLSAGTSNQPQHF TGTGCCAGCAGCTTATCGGCTGGCACTAGCAATCAGCCCCAGCATTTT
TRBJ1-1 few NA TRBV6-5 CASSYGGGATEAFF TGTGCCAGCAGTTACGGCGGGGGGGCCACTGAAGCTTTCTTT
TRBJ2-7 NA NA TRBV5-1 CASSLVQGYEQYF TGCGCCAGCAGCTTGGTCCAGGGTTACGAGCAGTACTTC
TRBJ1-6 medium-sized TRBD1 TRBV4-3 CASSQAGQGGNSPLHF TGCGCCAGCAGCCAGGCCGGACAGGGCGGCAATTCACCCCTCCACTTT
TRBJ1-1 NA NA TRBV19 CASKTGNTEAFF TGTGCCTCAAAGACAGGGAACACTGAAGCTTTCTTT
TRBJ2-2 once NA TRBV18 CASSPGAFTGELFF TGTGCCAGCTCACCTGGGGCGTTCACCGGGGAGCTGTTTTTT
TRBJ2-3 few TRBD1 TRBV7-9 CASSLAHYGTGYSDTQYF TGTGCCAGCAGCTTAGCACACTACGGGACAGGATATTCAGATACGCAGTATTTT
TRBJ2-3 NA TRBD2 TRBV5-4 CASSQDLAGGLLTDTQYF TGCGCCAGCAGCCAAGATCTAGCGGGGGGGCTCCTAACAGATACGCAGTATTTT
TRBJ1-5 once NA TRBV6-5 CASSLYRASNQPQHF TGTGCCAGCAGCCTTTACAGGGCTAGCAATCAGCCCCAGCATTTT
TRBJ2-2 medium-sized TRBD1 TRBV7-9 CASSLRTGVPSGELFF TGTGCCAGCAGCCTCCGGACAGGGGTTCCGTCCGGGGAGCTGTTTTTT
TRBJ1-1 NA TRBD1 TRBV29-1 CSDGTANTEAFF TGCAGCGACGGGACAGCTAACACTGAAGCTTTCTTT
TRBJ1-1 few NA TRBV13 CASSLGGSEAFF TGTGCCAGCAGCTTAGGGGGCTCTGAAGCTTTCTTT
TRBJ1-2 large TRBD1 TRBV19 CASSPWTGTYGYTF TGTGCCAGTAGTCCATGGACAGGGACCTATGGCTACACCTTC
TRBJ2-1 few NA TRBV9 CASSVEQEPTNEQFF TGTGCCAGCAGCGTAGAACAGGAGCCCACTAATGAGCAGTTCTTC
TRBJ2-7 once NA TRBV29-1 CSVGELGIPLGGQYF TGCAGCGTTGGGGAACTCGGGATCCCCCTCGGCGGGCAGTACTTC
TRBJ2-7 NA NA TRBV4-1 CASSQVLGPSEQYF TGCGCCAGCAGCCAAGTCTTGGGGCCCTCGGAGCAGTACTTC
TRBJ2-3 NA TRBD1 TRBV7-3 CASSFRGGDRNTDTQYF TGTGCCAGCAGCTTTAGGGGTGGGGACAGGAACACAGATACGCAGTATTTT
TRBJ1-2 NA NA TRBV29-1 CSVVGAIHYGYTF TGCAGCGTTGTAGGGGCGATTCACTATGGCTACACCTTC
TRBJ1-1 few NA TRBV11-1 CASSPSPGVEAFF TGTGCCAGCAGCCCTTCTCCAGGGGTTGAAGCTTTCTTT
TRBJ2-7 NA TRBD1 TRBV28 CASRLQGAEQYF TGTGCCAGCAGGTTACAGGGGGCCGAGCAGTACTTC
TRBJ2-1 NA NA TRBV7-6 CASSLGPGGQSYNEQFF TGTGCCAGCAGCTTAGGACCTGGCGGCCAATCCTACAATGAGCAGTTCTTC
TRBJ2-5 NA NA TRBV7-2 CASSPKATRETQYF TGTGCCAGCAGCCCAAAAGCGACCAGGGAGACCCAGTACTTC
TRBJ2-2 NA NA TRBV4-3 CASSQGAYRTAYTGELFF TGCGCCAGCAGCCAGGGGGCGTATCGGACAGCCTACACCGGGGAGCTGTTTTTT
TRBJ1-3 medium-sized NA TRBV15 CATSKDSPYSGNTIYF TGTGCCACCAGCAAGGACAGCCCCTACTCTGGAAACACCATATATTTT
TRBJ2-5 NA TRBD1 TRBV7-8 CASSLAGTGQETQYF TGTGCCAGCAGCTTAGCCGGGACAGGACAAGAGACCCAGTACTTC
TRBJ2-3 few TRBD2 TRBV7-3 CASSIVAGGPGDTQYF TGTGCCAGCAGCATTGTGGCGGGGGGGCCGGGTGATACGCAGTATTTT
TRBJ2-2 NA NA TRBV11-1 CASSLQGFTTGELFF TGTGCCAGCAGCTTGCAGGGATTCACGACCGGGGAGCTGTTTTTT
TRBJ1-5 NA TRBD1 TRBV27 CATRETGGNQPQHF TGTGCCACCCGAGAAACAGGGGGAAATCAGCCCCAGCATTTT
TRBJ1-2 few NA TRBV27 CASTGGHGYGYTF TGTGCCAGCACTGGGGGGCATGGGTATGGCTACACCTTC